The 29 T cell receptor beta chains below come from one sample, sequenced in a study of blood T cells in healthy people across ages. A second roughly 6 to 11 cycle PCR used barcoded and J-beta primers. TCRdb re-analysed the 5' RACE reads in MiXCR, keeping a single row per CDR3 protein. The table records roughly 1.9 million distinct CDR3 sequences, around 42% of them present only once. Sequencing was carried out using blood. The receptors stem from a human donor in good health.

This chain links TRBV12-3 or TRBV12-4 with TRBJ2-7, with 9 bases identical to TRBD1. The CDR3 totals 14 residues. J gave up 7 bases and V 6 bases, and 10 bases lay outside the gene matches. CDR3 loop: CASSQLPGQGEQYF. The CDR3 region has the DNA TGTGCCAGCAGCCAACTGCCGGGACAGGGAGAGCAGTACTTC.

The sample holds one count of this clonotype. The junction and the germline gene differ at one end; a read error may be behind it. The chain uses TRBV7-2 and TRBJ2-5; D is possibly TRBD1 (6 bases). The germline CDR1 and CDR2 sequences are SGHTA and FQGNSA. This CDR3 spans 15 amino acids. CDR3: CAGREEGQTQETQYF. The DNA of the CDR3 is TGTGCCGGCAGAGAAGAAGGACAGACACAAGAGACCCAGTACTTC.

This clonotype came up once. V gene TRBV18 combines with J gene TRBJ2-7; TRBD1 matches at 7 bases. V was clipped by 3 bases and J by 0 bases; unmatched bases: 11. Germline V CDR1 and CDR2: KGHSH, LQKENI. CDR3 length equals 17 residues. The CDR3 loop is CASSPKLDRPSSYEQYF. CDR3 in DNA: TGTGCCAGCTCACCGAAATTGGACAGGCCTAGCTCCTACGAGCAGTACTTC.

This clonotype was seen a few times. The CDR3 sequence: CASSPGGGYYTEAFF. CDR3 nucleotides: TGTGCCAGCAGCCCGGGCGGGGGCTACTACACTGAAGCTTTCTTT. J is TRBJ1-1 and V is TRBV4-2; D might be TRBD1 (6 bases). V was clipped by 4 bases and J by 3 bases, with 15 bases between them. The CDR3 spans 15 residues. CDR1 and CDR2 from the germline V gene are LGHNA and YNFKEQ.

This clonotype was detected only a few times. The rearrangement joins TRBV4-3 to TRBJ2-3, with a weak D call TRBD2 (5 bases). The germline V gene encodes CDR1 LGHNA and CDR2 YSLEER. Trimming shortened V by 2 bases and J by 3 bases, and 15 bases separated the two germline ends. CDR3 length equals 16 residues. The CDR3 here is CASSQNLYGDTDTQYF. CDR3 sequence (DNA): TGCGCCAGCAGCCAAAATTTATACGGGGATACAGATACGCAGTATTTT.

This clonotype has at least ten counts. The chain recombines TRBV4-3 with TRBJ2-5; 15 bases line up with TRBD2. The J segment lost 4 bases and the V segment lost 1 base, leaving 1 base of the junction unmatched. Germline lookup yields CDR1 LGHNA and CDR2 YSLEER. This CDR3 has 16 residues. As DNA, the CDR3 is TGCGCCAGCAGCCAAGGGACTAGCGGGGGGGCAGAGACCCAGTACTTC. Its protein product is CASSQGTSGGAETQYF.

This clonotype showed up just a few times. The chain is built from TRBV7-2 and TRBJ1-2, with D hard to call. This CDR3 has 15 amino acids. Per germline, CDR1 SGHTA and CDR2 FQGNSA. Trimming took 3 bases from V and 7 from J, leaving 18 bases between them. CDR3 protein: CASSLSRVGGSGYTF. CDR3 nucleotides: TGTGCCAGCAGCTTGTCCAGAGTGGGAGGAAGTGGCTACACCTTC. The full variable domain, its missing parts supplied by reference TRBV7-2 and TRBJ1-2, is GAGVSQSPSNKVTEKGKDVELRCDPISGHTALYWYRQSLGQGLEFLIYFQGNSAPDKSGLPSDRFSAERTGGSVSTLTIQRTQQEDSAVYLCASSLSRVGGSGYTFGSGTRLTVV.

The count of this clonotype is one. This chain's CDR3 is CSVEEAIGNARGPYEQYF. The CDR3 nucleotides read TGCAGCGTTGAAGAGGCCATAGGTAATGCCAGGGGACCCTACGAGCAGTACTTC. This sequence joins TRBV29-1 and TRBJ2-7, with D perhaps matching TRBD1 (6 bases). This CDR3 region has 18 residues. V was cut by 0 bases and J by 2 bases, with 23 bases left in between. Germline CDR1 is SQVTM and CDR2 is ANQGSEA.

The CDR3 region has the DNA TGTGCCAGCAAGAGCCGCGTACAGGTCTATGGCTACACCTTC. The encoded protein is CASKSRVQVYGYTF. The rearrangement joins TRBV6-2 or TRBV6-3 to TRBJ1-2; the D gene is possibly TRBD1 (5 bases). Trimming pared 7 bases from V and 4 bases from J, leaving 16 bases between. Per the germline V gene, CDR1 is MNHEY and CDR2 is SVGEGT. The CDR3 sequence is 14 residues long.

This clonotype was detected a few times. V is TRBV20-1 and J is TRBJ2-5; D is possibly TRBD2 (5 bases). Germline values: CDR1 DFQATT, CDR2 SNEGSKA (reference sequence). The ends were cut back, 2 bases at V and 4 bases at J, with 14 bases in the middle. This CDR3 is built from 14 residues. The chain's CDR3 is CSARLPGSLETQYF. CDR3 DNA sequence: TGCAGTGCTAGACTCCCGGGATCGTTAGAGACCCAGTACTTC.

The chain carries TRBV6-5 and TRBJ1-2; TRBD1 might be the D (6 bases). V lost 0 bases and J lost 6, with 17 bases in between. The CDR3 spans 16 residues. Germline CDR1 MNHEY, CDR2 SVGAGI. The CDR3 spells CASSYSSSGAGHGYTF. The CDR3 DNA reads as TGTGCCAGCAGTTACTCGTCTTCGGGGGCAGGCCATGGCTACACCTTC.

The chain recombines TRBV4-1 with TRBJ2-1; 9 positions agree with TRBD2. V shed 8 bases, J shed 9 bases, and the junction held 11 bases outside the gene matches. Germline V CDR1 and CDR2: MGHRA, YSYEKL. CDR3 length: 14 residues. CDR3 residues: CASQPLAGGPEQFF. The DNA for the CDR3 is TGCGCCAGCCAGCCTTTGGCGGGGGGGCCTGAGCAGTTCTTC.

The V and J genes are TRBV5-1 and TRBJ2-7; the D is unclear. The CDR3 consists of 15 residues. The ends were cut back, 1 base at V and 0 bases at J, with 11 bases in the middle. CDR1 is SGHRS, CDR2 YFSETQ, per germline. CDR3 DNA sequence: TGCGCCAGCAGCTTGTTAGGGCCCGGCTCCTACGAGCAGTACTTC. It translates to CASSLLGPGSYEQYF.

The sample holds a few counts of this clonotype. This chain connects TRBV7-2 to TRBJ2-7; D is possibly TRBD1 or TRBD2 (5 bases each). The CDR3 has 14 residues. CDR1 and CDR2 (germline): SGHTA, FQGNSA. V was clipped by 6 bases and J by 5 bases, with 17 bases between them. CDR3 loop: CASSTLEGSHEQYF. The CDR3 nucleotides read TGTGCCAGCAGTACTCTAGAGGGGTCTCACGAGCAGTACTTC.

V and J are TRBV7-9 and TRBJ1-1; D perhaps matches TRBD1 (6 bases). The CDR3 contains 15 residues. V was cut by 4 bases and J by 2 bases, with 14 bases left in between. Germline-derived CDR1 and CDR2 are SEHNR and FQNEAQ (reference sequence). CDR3 DNA sequence: TGTGCCAGCAGCTCCTCGGACAGTACTAACACTGAAGCTTTCTTT. It is translated as CASSSSDSTNTEAFF.

This clonotype has just one count. The V call is TRBV2, the J call TRBJ1-1, with 7 bases identical to TRBD1. The germline CDR1 and CDR2 sequences are SNHLY and FYNNEI. V lost 8 bases, J lost 3 bases, and 9 bases stayed unmatched. The CDR3 sequence is 14 residues long. CDR3 in DNA: TGTGCCAGCGCCCGACAGGGATCTTACACTGAAGCTTTCTTT. Protein sequence: CASARQGSYTEAFF.

This clonotype has just a few counts. This chain links TRBV12-3 or TRBV12-4 with TRBJ2-4; weak D call: TRBD2 (5 bases). Trimming pared 1 base from V and 3 bases from J, leaving 13 bases between. The length of the CDR3 is 16 residues. DNA of the CDR3: TGTGCCAGCAGTTTAGTGGGAGTTCGGGGCAAAAACATTCAGTACTTC. The encoded protein is CASSLVGVRGKNIQYF.

V gene TRBV5-1 combines with J gene TRBJ2-1; weak D call: TRBD1 (6 bases). Germline V CDR1 and CDR2: SGHRS, YFSETQ. This CDR3 has 21 amino acids. Deletions cut 4 bases from V and 2 bases from J, with 31 bases between. CDR3 in amino acids: CASSPVPTGTPVGGAYNEQFF. In DNA form, the CDR3 reads TGCGCCAGCAGCCCAGTGCCGACAGGTACGCCCGTTGGGGGTGCCTACAATGAGCAGTTCTTC. Full variable domain (remainder filled in from reference TRBV5-1 and TRBJ2-1): KAGVTQTPRYLIKTRGQQVTLSCSPISGHRSVSWYQQTPGQGLQFLFEYFSETQRNKGNFPGRFSGRQFSNSRSEMNVSTLELGDSALYLCASSPVPTGTPVGGAYNEQFFGPGTRLTVL.

This rearrangement joins TRBV4-3 to TRBJ2-7; unclear D gene. CDR3 length equals 14 residues. Deletions cut 0 bases from V and 5 bases from J, with 11 bases between. Germline V gene data show CDR1 as LGHNA and CDR2 as YSLEER. CDR3: CASSQDAGRDEQYF. DNA for the CDR3: TGCGCCAGCAGCCAAGATGCAGGTCGGGACGAGCAGTACTTC.

The chain couples TRBV7-9 to TRBJ2-3; 7 nucleotides align to TRBD1. CDR3 size: 17 residues. The trim removed 8 bases at V and 1 base at J, leaving 15 bases unmatched. Germline lookup yields CDR1 SEHNR and CDR2 FQNEAQ (reference sequence). The CDR3 is CASLSGTGAYGTDTQYF. Here the CDR3 DNA reads TGTGCCAGCCTATCAGGAACAGGGGCATATGGCACAGATACGCAGTATTTT. The full variable domain, completed using reference TRBV7-9 and TRBJ2-3, is DTGVSQNPRHKITKRGQNVTFRCDPISEHNRLYWYRQTLGQGPEFLTYFQNEAQLEKSRLLSDRFSAERPKGSFSTLEIQRTEQGDSAMYLCASLSGTGAYGTDTQYFGPGTRLTVL.

The chain joins TRBV29-1 to TRBJ1-1; 9 bases align to TRBD1. Germline-derived CDR1 and CDR2 are SQVTM and ANQGSEA. CDR3 length: 11 amino acids. J was trimmed by 9 bases and V by 6 bases; bases with no gene match: 5. The CDR3 loop is CSVDRGGKAFF. The CDR3 bases are TGCAGCGTGGACAGGGGCGGAAAAGCTTTCTTT.

This clonotype was seen only a few times. This chain joins TRBV12-3 or TRBV12-4 and TRBJ2-5, with 7 bases matching TRBD2. This CDR3 spans 17 amino acids. V shed 3 bases, J shed 5 bases, and the junction held 15 bases outside the gene matches. The CDR3 region has the DNA TGTGCCAGCAGTTTGGGGGGGGACGCTCGATATCGGGAGACCCAGTACTTC. Residues: CASSLGGDARYRETQYF.

The gene calls are TRBV29-1 and TRBJ2-2; a weak D match, TRBD1 (5 bases). The germline V and J ends were trimmed by 7 bases and 0 bases, with 12 bases remaining between them. Germline V gene data show CDR1 as SQVTM and CDR2 as ANQGSEA. The CDR3 runs 14 residues. DNA of the CDR3: TGCAGCGCCCTGGGCAGGGCGAACACCGGGGAGCTGTTTTTT. This gives the protein CSALGRANTGELFF.

Of note for this clonotype: This may be a read error: a much more frequent sequence differs by one nucleotide. The V gene is TRBV12-3 or TRBV12-4, the J gene TRBJ2-7; D possibly uses TRBD1 or TRBD2 (6 bases each). With 1 base removed from V and 5 bases from J, the gap between germline ends came to 9 bases. The CDR3 contains 13 residues. The CDR3 region is CASSLGGAHEQYF. CDR3 DNA sequence: TGTGCCAGCAGTTTAGGGGGGGCCCACGAGCAGTACTTC.

This clonotype was seen a few times. This chain joins TRBV18 and TRBJ2-5; D is possibly TRBD2 (6 bases). The germline V and J ends were trimmed by 2 bases and 11 bases, with 15 bases remaining between them. Germline values: CDR1 KGHSH, CDR2 LQKENI. The CDR3 has 13 amino acids. In DNA, the CDR3 is TGTGCCAGCTCACCATCCAGGGTTCGGGAGCAGTACTTC. As protein: CASSPSRVREQYF.

The table lists this clonotype with a few counts. At one end the junction does not follow the germline gene, possibly because of a read error. The J gene is TRBJ2-1, the V gene TRBV11-2, with 9 bases lining up with TRBD2. This CDR3 has 17 amino acids. The germline gives CDR1 SGHAT, CDR2 FQNNGV. The CDR3 region has the DNA TGTGCCAGCAGCTTATTGGCGACTAGCGGCTCCGACAATGAGCAGTTCTTC. It yields the protein CASSLLATSGSDNEQFF.

This clonotype has only a few counts. The rearrangement joins TRBV20-1 to TRBJ1-5, with D perhaps TRBD1 (6 bases). CDR3 length: 13 residues. Trimming pared 3 bases from V and 4 bases from J, leaving 10 bases between. CDR1 and CDR2 (germline): DFQATT, SNEGSKA (reference sequence). The CDR3 loop reads CSASGRGNQPQHF. CDR3 coding DNA: TGCAGTGCTAGTGGGAGGGGGAATCAGCCCCAGCATTTT.

The J gene is TRBJ2-1, the V gene TRBV6-2 or TRBV6-3; TRBD2 aligns across 12 bases. After removal of 6 bases from V and 6 bases from J, the junction contained 9 bases not matched to a gene. Per the germline V gene, CDR1 is MNHEY and CDR2 is SVGEGT. The CDR3 consists of 16 residues. The CDR3 DNA reads as TGTGCCAGCAGGCAGAGTGGACTAGCGGGGATCAATGAGCAGTTCTTC. Amino acids: CASRQSGLAGINEQFF.

The V and J genes are TRBV28 and TRBJ2-5, with TRBD1 matching over 7 bases. V trimming: 7 bases; J trimming: 2 bases; junction bases outside the gene matches: 10. CDR1 and CDR2 (germline): MDHEN, SYDVKM. The CDR3 has 15 amino acids. CDR3 region: CASNLDRATQETQYF. CDR3 sequence (DNA): TGTGCCAGCAATCTAGACAGGGCAACACAAGAGACCCAGTACTTC.